The clone carrying this T cell receptor beta chain was detected many times. TCRdb recomputed calls from the 5' RACE reads with MiXCR, one row per CDR3 protein. The sample lists nearly 55,000 distinct CDR3 sequences, approximately 17% occurring once. V was pared by 1 base and J by 4 bases, with 8 bases between. CDR1 is SGHDT, CDR2 YYEEEE, per germline. The CDR3 consists of 13 residues. The gene calls are TRBV5-6 and TRBJ2-5; D might be TRBD1 (7 bases). This TCR derives from a female donor with breast cancer. The specimen was naive CD4+ T cells sorted from blood. Stated subset: naive CD4+ T cells, CD4+CD45RA+CD25-. This chain's CDR3 is CASSLQGGETQYF. DNA for the CDR3: TGTGCCAGCAGCTTGCAGGGGGGAGAGACCCAGTACTTC.